This T cell receptor (beta chain) was retrieved from a study of T cell responses to AZD1222 COVID-19 vaccine. Findings and limits, study-wide: Targets within unmutated variant regions were reportedly found for nearly half of spike-specific TCRs.

V lost 4 bases, J lost 0 bases, and 7 bases lay in between. This CDR3 has 14 amino acids. CDR1 is MDHEN, CDR2 SYDVKM, per germline. Profiled with immunoSEQ multiplex PCR; TCRdb holds only in-frame clones, not every one. Counted here are about 210,000 clones, around 92% occurring once; the ten biggest clones make up 1% to 1.5%. This clone occurred a few times. What it binds is unknown. Sequencing used peripheral blood, obtained on day 0 of AZD1222 vaccination. The genes are TRBV28 and TRBJ1-5; D unresolved. This receptor was identified in an adult in good health. CDR3 coding DNA: TGTGCCAGCAGTTCTTTCTCTAGCAATCAGCCCCAGCATTTT. Amino acids: CASSSFSSNQPQHF.